Listed here are 2 T cell receptor beta chains from one sample, sequenced in a study of T cell responses to AZD1222 COVID-19 vaccine. This table comes from immunoSEQ multiplex PCR, and its TCRdb copy is limited to in-frame clones, with some not included. Here the sample spans approximately 170,000 clones, roughly nine tenths being singletons. The sample consisted of peripheral blood, taken 28 days after the second AZD1222 dose. These receptors were obtained from an adult who received the AZD1222 COVID-19 vaccine.

This clone was recorded a few times. This chain joins TRBV3-1 (or the pseudogene TRBV3-2) and TRBJ2-7; 8 bases align to TRBD1. V gave up 0 bases and J gave up 10 bases; unmatched junction bases: 5. Per the germline V gene, CDR1 is LGHDT and CDR2 is YNNKEL (reference sequence). The CDR3 extends over 13 amino acids. The CDR3 bases are TGTGCCAGCAGCCAAGAGTGGGACAGGATTCAGTACTTC. Translating it yields CASSQEWDRIQYF.

V gene TRBV7-9 combines with J gene TRBJ1-1; TRBD1 is a possible D gene (5 bases). The CDR3 spans 15 residues. V lost 1 base to trimming and J lost 1 base, with 10 bases between them. Germline V CDR1 and CDR2: SEHNR, FQNEAQ (reference sequence). The CDR3 sequence is CASSLEGVWNTEAFF. CDR3 coding DNA: TGTGCCAGCAGCTTAGAAGGGGTATGGAACACTGAAGCTTTCTTT.